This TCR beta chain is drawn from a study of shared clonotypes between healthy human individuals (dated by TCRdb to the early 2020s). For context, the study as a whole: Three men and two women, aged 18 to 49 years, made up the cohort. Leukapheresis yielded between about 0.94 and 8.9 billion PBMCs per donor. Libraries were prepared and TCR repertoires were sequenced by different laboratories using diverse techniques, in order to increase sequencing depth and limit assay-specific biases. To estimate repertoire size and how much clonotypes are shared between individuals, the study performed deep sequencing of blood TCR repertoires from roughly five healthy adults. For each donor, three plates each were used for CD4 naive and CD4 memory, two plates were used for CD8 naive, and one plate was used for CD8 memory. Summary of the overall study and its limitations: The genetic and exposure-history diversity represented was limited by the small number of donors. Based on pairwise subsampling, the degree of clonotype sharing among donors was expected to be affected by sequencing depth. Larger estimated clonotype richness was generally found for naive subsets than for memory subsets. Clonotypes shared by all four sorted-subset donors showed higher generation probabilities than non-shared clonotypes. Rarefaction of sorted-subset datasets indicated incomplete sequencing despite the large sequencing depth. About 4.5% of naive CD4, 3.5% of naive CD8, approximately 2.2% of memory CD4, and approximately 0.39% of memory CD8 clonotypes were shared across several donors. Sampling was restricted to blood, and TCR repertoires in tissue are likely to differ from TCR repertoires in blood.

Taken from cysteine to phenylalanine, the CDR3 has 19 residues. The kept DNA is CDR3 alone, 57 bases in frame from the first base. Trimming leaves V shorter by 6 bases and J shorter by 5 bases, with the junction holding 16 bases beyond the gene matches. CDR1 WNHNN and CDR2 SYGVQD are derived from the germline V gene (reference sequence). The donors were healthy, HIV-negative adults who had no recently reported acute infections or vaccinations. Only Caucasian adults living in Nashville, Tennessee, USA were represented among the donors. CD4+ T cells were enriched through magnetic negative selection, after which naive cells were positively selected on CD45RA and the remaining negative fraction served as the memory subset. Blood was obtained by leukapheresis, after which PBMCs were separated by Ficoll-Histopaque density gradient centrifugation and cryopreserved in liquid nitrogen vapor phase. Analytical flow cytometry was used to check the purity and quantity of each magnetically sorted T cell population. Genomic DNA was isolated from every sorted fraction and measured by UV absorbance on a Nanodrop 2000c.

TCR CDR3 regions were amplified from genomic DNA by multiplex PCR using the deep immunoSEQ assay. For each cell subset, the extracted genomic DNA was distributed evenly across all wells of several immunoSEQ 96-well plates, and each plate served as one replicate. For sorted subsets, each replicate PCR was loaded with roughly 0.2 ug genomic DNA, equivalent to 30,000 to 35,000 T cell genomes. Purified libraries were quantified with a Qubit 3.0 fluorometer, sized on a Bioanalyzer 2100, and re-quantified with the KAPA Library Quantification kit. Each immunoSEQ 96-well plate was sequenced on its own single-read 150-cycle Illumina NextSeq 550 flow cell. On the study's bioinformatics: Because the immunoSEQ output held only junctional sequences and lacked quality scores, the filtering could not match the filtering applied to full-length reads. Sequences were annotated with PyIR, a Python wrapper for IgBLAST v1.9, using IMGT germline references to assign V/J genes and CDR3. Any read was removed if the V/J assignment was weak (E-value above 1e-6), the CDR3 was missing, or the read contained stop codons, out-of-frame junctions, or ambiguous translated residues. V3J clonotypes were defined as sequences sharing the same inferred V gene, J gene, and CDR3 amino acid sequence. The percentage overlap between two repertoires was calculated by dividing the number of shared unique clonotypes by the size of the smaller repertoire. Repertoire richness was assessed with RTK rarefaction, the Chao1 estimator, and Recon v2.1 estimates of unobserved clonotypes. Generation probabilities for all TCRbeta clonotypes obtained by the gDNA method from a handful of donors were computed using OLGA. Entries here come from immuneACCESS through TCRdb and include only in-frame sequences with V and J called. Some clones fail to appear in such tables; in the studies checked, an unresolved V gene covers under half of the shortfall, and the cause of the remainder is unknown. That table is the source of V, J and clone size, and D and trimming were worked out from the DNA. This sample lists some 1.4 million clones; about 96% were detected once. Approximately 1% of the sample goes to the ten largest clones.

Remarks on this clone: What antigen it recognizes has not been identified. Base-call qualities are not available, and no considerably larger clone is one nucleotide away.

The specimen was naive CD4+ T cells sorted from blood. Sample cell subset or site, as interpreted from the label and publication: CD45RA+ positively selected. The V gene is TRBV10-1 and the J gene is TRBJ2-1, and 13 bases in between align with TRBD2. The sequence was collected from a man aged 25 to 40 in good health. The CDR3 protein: CASSLGLAGEGLMDNEQFF. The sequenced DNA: TGCGCCAGCAGCCTAGGACTAGCGGGAGAGGGGCTAATGGACAATGAGCAGTTCTTC.